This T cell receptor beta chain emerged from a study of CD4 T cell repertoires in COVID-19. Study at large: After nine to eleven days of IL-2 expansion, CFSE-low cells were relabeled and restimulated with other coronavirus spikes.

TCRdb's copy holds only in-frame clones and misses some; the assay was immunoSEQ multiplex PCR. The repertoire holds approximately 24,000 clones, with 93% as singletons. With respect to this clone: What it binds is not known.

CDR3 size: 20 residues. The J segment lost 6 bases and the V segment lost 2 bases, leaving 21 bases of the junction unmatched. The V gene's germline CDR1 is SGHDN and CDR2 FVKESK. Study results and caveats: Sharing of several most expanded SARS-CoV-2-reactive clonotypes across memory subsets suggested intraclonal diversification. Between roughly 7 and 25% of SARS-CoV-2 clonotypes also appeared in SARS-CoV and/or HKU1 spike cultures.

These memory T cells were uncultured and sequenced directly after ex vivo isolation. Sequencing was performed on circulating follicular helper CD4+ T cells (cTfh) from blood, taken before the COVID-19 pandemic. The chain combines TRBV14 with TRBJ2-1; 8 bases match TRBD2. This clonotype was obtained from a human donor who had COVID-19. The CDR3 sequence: CASSQPGTFSGTRAINEQFF. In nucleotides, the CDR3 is TGTGCCAGCAGCCAACCTGGGACATTTTCCGGGACTAGGGCCATCAATGAGCAGTTCTTC. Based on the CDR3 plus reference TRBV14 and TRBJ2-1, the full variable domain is EAGVTQFPSHSVIEKGQTVTLRCDPISGHDNLYWYRRVMGKEIKFLLHFVKESKQDESGMPNNRFLAERTGGTYSTLKVQPAELEDSGVYFCASSQPGTFSGTRAINEQFFGPGTRLTVL.